This T cell receptor (beta chain) was captured in a study of blood T cell repertoires in COVID-19. Overall study context: Samples of COVID-19 (acute and convalescent) were obtained from the United States, Italy and Spain.

In the original processing: Estimates of nucleated cell counts were drawn from the amplification of reference gene primers. This table comes from immunoSEQ multiplex PCR, and its TCRdb copy is limited to in-frame clones, with some not included. V and J calls plus clone size are reproduced from that table; the DNA served to infer D and trimming. The sample shows some 200,000 clones, about 90% of them seen only once. This clone was seen only a few times. Sequencing used peripheral blood. The receptor's source is a woman younger than 35 who had recovered from COVID-19.

CDR3 loop: CASSPDTILKGAKNIQYF. The CDR3 nucleotides read TGTGCCAGCTCACCTGACACGATACTGAAAGGAGCCAAAAACATTCAGTACTTC. This sequence joins TRBV18 and TRBJ2-4, with D unclear. The CDR3 is 18 residues long. V gave up 3 bases and J gave up 0 bases, with 18 bases separating them. Germline V gene sequence: CDR1 KGHSH, CDR2 LQKENI.